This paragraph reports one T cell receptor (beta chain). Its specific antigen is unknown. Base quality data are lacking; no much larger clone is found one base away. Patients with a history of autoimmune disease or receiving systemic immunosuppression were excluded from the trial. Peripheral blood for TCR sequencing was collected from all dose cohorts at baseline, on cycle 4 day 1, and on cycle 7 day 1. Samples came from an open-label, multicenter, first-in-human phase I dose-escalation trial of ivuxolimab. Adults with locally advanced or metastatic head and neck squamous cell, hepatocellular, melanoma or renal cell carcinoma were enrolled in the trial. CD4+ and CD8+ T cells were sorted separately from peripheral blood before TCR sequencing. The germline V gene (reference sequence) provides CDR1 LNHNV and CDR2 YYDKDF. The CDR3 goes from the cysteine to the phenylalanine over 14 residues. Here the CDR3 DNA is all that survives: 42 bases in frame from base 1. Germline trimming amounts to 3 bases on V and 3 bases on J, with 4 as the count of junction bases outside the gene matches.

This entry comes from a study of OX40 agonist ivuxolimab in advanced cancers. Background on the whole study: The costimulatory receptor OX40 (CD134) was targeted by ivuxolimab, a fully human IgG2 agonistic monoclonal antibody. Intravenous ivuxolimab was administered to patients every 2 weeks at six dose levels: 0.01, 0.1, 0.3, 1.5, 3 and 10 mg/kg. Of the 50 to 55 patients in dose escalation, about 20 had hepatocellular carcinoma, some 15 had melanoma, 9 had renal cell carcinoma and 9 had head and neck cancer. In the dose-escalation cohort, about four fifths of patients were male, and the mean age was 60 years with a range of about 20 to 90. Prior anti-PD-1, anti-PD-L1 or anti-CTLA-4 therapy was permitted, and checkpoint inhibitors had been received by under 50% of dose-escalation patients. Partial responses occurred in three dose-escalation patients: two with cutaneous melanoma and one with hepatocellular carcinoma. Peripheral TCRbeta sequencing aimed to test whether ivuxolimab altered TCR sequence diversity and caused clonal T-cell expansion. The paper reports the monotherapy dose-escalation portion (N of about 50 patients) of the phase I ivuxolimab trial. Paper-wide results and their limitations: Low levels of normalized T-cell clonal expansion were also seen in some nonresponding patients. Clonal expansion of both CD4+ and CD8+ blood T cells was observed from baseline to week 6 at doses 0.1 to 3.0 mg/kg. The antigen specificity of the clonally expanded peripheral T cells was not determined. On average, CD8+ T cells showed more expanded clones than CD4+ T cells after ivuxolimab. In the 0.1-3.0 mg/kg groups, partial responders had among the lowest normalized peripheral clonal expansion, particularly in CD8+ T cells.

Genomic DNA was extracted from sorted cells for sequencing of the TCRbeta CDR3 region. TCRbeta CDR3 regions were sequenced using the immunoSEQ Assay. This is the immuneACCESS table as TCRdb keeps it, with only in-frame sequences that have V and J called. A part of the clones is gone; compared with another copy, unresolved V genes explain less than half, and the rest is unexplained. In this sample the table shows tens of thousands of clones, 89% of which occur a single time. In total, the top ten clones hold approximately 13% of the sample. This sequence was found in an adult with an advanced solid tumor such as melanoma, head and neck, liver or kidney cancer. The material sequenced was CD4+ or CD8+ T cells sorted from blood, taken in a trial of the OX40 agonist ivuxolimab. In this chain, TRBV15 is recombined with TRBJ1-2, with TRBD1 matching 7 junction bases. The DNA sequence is TGTGCCACCAGCAGTTCCGGGACAGACTATGGCTACACCTTC. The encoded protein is CATSSSGTDYGYTF. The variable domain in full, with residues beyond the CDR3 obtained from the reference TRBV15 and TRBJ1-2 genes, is DAMVIQNPRYQVTQFGKPVTLSCSQTLNHNVMYWYQQKSSQAPKLLFHYYDKDFNNEADTPDNFQSRRPNTSFCFLDIRSPGLGDTAMYLCATSSSGTDYGYTFGSGTRLTVV.